Sequencing of this T cell receptor beta chain was carried out in a study of Ad26.COV2.S vaccination and SARS-CoV-2 variants. Turning to the study itself: Ad26.COV2.S given intramuscularly, once or twice 56 days apart. Study-wide results and caveats: Possible underestimation of total T cell responses by the TCR breadth and depth analyses was noted.

Germline CDR1 reads SGHTS; CDR2 reads YDEGEE. This CDR3 comprises 14 residues. Trimming took 2 bases from V and 4 from J, leaving 12 bases between them. Here immunoSEQ multiplex PCR was the method, and the copy in TCRdb shows in-frame clones only, minus some. The sample has over 200,000 clones, approximately 87% seen once. With regard to this clone: The antigen remains unidentified.

Treatment here: around 19 received Ad26.COV2.S at low or high dose, single or two shots; 5 received placebo; per-sample allocation not given. Day 63 after the first injection of vaccine or placebo was the sampling time. An 18-55-year-old adult in Boston served as donor. The V gene is TRBV5-8, the J gene TRBJ1-2; D is undetermined. This receptor was taken from a person aged 18-65 years who received the Ad26.COV2.S COVID-19 vaccine or a placebo. This sample comprised peripheral blood, obtained in a trial of Ad26.COV2.S vaccine versus placebo. This CDR3 is CASSFGTAIYGYTF. CDR3 coding DNA: TGTGCCAGCAGCTTCGGAACAGCTATCTATGGCTACACCTTC.